This entry describes one T cell receptor (beta chain). Its antigen is undetermined. V lost 3 bases and J lost 6, with 11 bases in between. The CDR3 sequence is 14 residues long. Looked up from germline, CDR1 is LNHDA and CDR2 is SQIVND (reference sequence). PCR was performed using 60 Vbeta and 13 Jbeta primers. Measured with immunoSEQ multiplex PCR; TCRdb has only the in-frame clones, and not every one. This table has about 200,000 clones, roughly 80% appearing once. This sample was taken from a study of cytomegalovirus exposure and HLA in healthy donors. Across the whole study: Earlier work reported 100 million to 130 million unique TCR beta sequences from about 179 million T cells.

Study results and limitations: Generally TCR sequences proved uncommon, though certain public TCRs appeared in numerous donors. Relative to the approximately 700-donor mean, N-insertions were reportedly fewer in an Asian-associated ancestry cluster in a later analysis.

The clonotype comes from a middle-aged woman in good health and CMV-seronegative. Sequencing input: PBMCs. The V gene is TRBV19, the J gene TRBJ1-4; possibly TRBD1 for D (6 bases). The chain's CDR3 is CASSIWAGDEKLFF. CDR3 DNA: TGTGCCAGTAGTATCTGGGCAGGGGATGAAAAACTGTTTTTT.